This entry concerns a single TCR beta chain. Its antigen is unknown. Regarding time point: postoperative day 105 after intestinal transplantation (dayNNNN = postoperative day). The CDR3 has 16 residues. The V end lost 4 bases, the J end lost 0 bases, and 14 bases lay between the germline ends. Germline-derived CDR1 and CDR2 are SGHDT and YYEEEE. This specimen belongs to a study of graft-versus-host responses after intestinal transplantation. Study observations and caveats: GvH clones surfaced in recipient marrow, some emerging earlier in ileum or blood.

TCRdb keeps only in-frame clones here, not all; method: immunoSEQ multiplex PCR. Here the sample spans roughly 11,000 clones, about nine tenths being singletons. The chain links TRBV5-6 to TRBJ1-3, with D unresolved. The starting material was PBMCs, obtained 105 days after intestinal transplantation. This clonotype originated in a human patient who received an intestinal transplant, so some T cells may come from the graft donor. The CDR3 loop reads CASSELMGSSGNTIYF. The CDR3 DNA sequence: TGTGCCAGCAGCGAATTGATGGGTTCCTCTGGAAACACCATATATTTT.